The 11 T cell receptor beta chains below all came from one sample that was sequenced in a study of molecular identifiers for immune sequencing clone quantification. TCRdb used MiXCR to reprocess the PCR reads, holding one entry per CDR3 protein. The sample consists of about 500,000 distinct CDR3 sequences, over 20% of them appearing once. The sequencing sample was made of naive CD8+ T cells from blood, with Jurkat cell RNA spiked in. Subset in this sample: FACS-sorted CD8+CD4-CCR7+CD45RA+ naive T cells. The receptors were sampled from a human donor in good health. Some libraries in this study had Jurkat cell RNA spiked in.

This clonotype was counted between two and nine times. This chain links TRBV7-7 with TRBJ2-5, with 7 bases matching TRBD2. CDR1 is SSHAT and CDR2 is FNYEAQ in the germline V gene (reference sequence). The CDR3 consists of 14 residues. With 5 bases clipped from V and 1 base from J, the junction kept 4 bases outside the gene matches. This CDR3 is CASSGRGSQETQYF. Here the CDR3 DNA reads TGTGCCAGCAGCGGGCGGGGGTCCCAAGAGACCCAGTACTTC. Full variable domain (rest looked up from reference TRBV7-7 and TRBJ2-5): GAGVSQSPRYKVTKRGQDVTLRCDPISSHATLYWYQQALGQGPEFLTYFNYEAQPDKSGLPSDRFSAERPEGSISTLTIQRTEQRDSAMYRCASSGRGSQETQYFGPGTRLLVL.

This clonotype was picked up a small number of times. The chain employs TRBV11-3 and TRBJ2-6; a possible D gene is TRBD1 (6 bases). Germline V gene lookup returns CDR1 SGHNT and CDR2 YENEEA. V shed 6 bases and J shed 0 bases, with 21 bases lying between them. This CDR3 contains 19 residues. The CDR3 loop reads CASREVLAGDSSGANVLTF. DNA of the CDR3: TGTGCCAGCAGGGAGGTGCTGGCAGGGGATAGCTCTGGGGCCAACGTCCTGACTTTC.

The V gene is TRBV27, the J gene TRBJ2-5; D not certain. Trimming cost V 6 bases and J 9 bases, with 17 bases left between them. Germline V CDR1 and CDR2: MNHEY, SMNVEV (reference sequence). CDR3 length: 13 residues. The CDR3 DNA reads TGTGCCAGCAGAGCCACAGAAAGGGTGGCCCAGTACTTC. Translating it yields CASRATERVAQYF.

This clonotype showed up many times. This chain links TRBV7-9 with TRBJ1-1; D perhaps matches TRBD1 (5 bases). The length of the CDR3 is 12 residues. Germline-derived CDR1 and CDR2 are SEHNR and FQNEAQ (reference sequence). V was shortened by 3 bases and J by 8 bases, with 10 bases between the two germline ends. CDR3 sequence: CASSLMTDEAFF. The CDR3 bases are TGTGCCAGCAGCTTGATGACAGACGAAGCTTTCTTT.

The chain recombines TRBV29-1 with TRBJ2-7, with TRBD2 matching over 7 bases. The V gene end was trimmed by 3 bases and the J gene end by 3 bases; junction bases not matched to a gene: 2. Germline CDR1 and CDR2: SQVTM and ANQGSEA. The CDR3 consists of 12 residues. The CDR3 coding sequence is TGCAGCGTTGATACTAGCGACTACGAGCAGTACTTC. This codes for CSVDTSDYEQYF.

This chain uses TRBV20-1 with TRBJ2-1; 13 bases match TRBD2. CDR1 is DFQATT, CDR2 SNEGSKA, per germline (reference sequence). After removal of 3 bases from V and 8 bases from J, the junction contained 10 bases not matched to a gene. The CDR3 totals 16 residues. The CDR3 nucleotides are TGCAGTGCTAGCTTTACGGGACTAGCGGGACTTCATGAGCAGTTCTTC. It is translated as CSASFTGLAGLHEQFF.

This clonotype was observed a single time. This may be a read error, as it is one base from a much larger clone. The chain carries TRBV7-7 and TRBJ1-1; D remains unclear. The germline CDR1 and CDR2 sequences are SSHAT and FNYEAQ (reference sequence). This CDR3 is 13 amino acids long. In nucleotides, the CDR3 is TGTACCAGCAGCGTAAGAGTGGACACTGAAGCTTTCTTT. It is translated as CTSSVRVDTEAFF.

The V gene is TRBV6-1, the J gene TRBJ2-7, with 7 positions matching TRBD2. This CDR3 comprises 12 residues. With 8 bases clipped from V and 2 bases from J, the junction kept 3 bases outside the gene matches. Germline V gene data show CDR1 as MNHNS and CDR2 as SASEGT. For the CDR3, the DNA is TGTGCCAGCCAGGGAGGGACCTACGAGCAGTACTTC. This encodes CASQGGTYEQYF.

This clonotype was observed a handful of times. CDR3 DNA: TGCGCCAGCAGCCTAACGTCCTCGGGTTTCGAAGATGAGCAGTTCTTC. This codes for CASSLTSSGFEDEQFF. The chain carries TRBV5-1 and TRBJ2-1; D gene uncertain. The V end lost 4 bases, the J end lost 8 bases, and 22 bases lay between the germline ends. This CDR3 region has 16 residues. Germline values: CDR1 SGHRS, CDR2 YFSETQ.

At least ten counts were recorded for this clonotype. CDR3: CSVSGTSSSYEQYF. In DNA form, the CDR3 reads TGCAGCGTTTCCGGGACCTCAAGCTCCTACGAGCAGTACTTC. The chain links TRBV29-1 to TRBJ2-7; either TRBD1 or TRBD2 may fit D (5 bases each). Germline CDR1 is SQVTM and CDR2 is ANQGSEA. V lost 5 bases, J lost 0 bases, and 14 bases lay in between. The CDR3 extends over 14 amino acids.

The V call is TRBV7-9, the J call TRBJ1-3; D is uncertain. Germline CDR1 and CDR2: SEHNR and FQNEAQ (reference sequence). There are 15 residues in the CDR3. The germline V and J ends were trimmed by 2 bases and 1 base, with 9 bases remaining between them. CDR3 in amino acids: CASSLLRESGNTIYF. The CDR3 DNA reads as TGTGCCAGCAGCTTACTCCGGGAATCTGGAAACACCATATATTTT.